This T cell receptor beta chain was documented in a study of blood T cell repertoires in COVID-19. Study as a whole: Both acute and convalescent COVID-19 samples were obtained from the United States, Italy and Spain. T cells, B-cell-depleted T cells, or PBMCs provided the cDNA or gDNA that served as material.

Original analysis: Amplified reference gene primers provided the basis for estimating nucleated cell counts. Clones were read by immunoSEQ multiplex PCR, and TCRdb kept only the in-frame ones, dropping some. That table furnishes V, J and clone size, whereas the DNA furnished D and trimming. This sample yields 70,000 or so clones, of which about four fifths are seen a single time; 15% belongs to the top ten. Patients from Seattle were sampled longitudinally, starting during active infection. Trimming shortened V by 10 bases and J by 2 bases, and 14 bases separated the two germline ends. This CDR3 is 14 amino acids long. Germline V gene sequence: CDR1 WSHSY, CDR2 SAAADI.

The specimen sequenced was peripheral blood. The sequence was obtained from a man in his fifties or sixties with COVID-19, enrolled during active disease. The chain recombines TRBV10-2 with TRBJ2-2, with unresolved D. CDR3 amino acids: CATRKARNTGELFF. CDR3 nucleotides: TGCGCCACCCGGAAAGCTAGAAACACCGGGGAGCTGTTTTTT.